What follows is one T cell receptor beta chain and its context. Its specificity is unknown. This sample was included in a study of cytomegalovirus exposure and HLA in healthy donors. General study results and limits: Cytomegalovirus status was reportedly diagnosed by the classifier with high sensitivity and specificity. The study designated 150 or so TCR beta chains cytomegalovirus-associated. Later analysis associated a missense DCLRE1C variant with TCR beta V- and J-gene trimming.

Trimming removed 0 bases at V and 4 bases at J, with 14 bases between. CDR1 and CDR2 (germline): SGHRS, YFSETQ. The CDR3 consists of 16 residues. Primers for the PCR totalled 60 Vbeta and 13 Jbeta. Here immunoSEQ multiplex PCR was the method, and the copy in TCRdb shows in-frame clones only, minus some. The sample has 150,000 to 200,000 clones, 75% to 80% seen once. Input material: PBMCs. The V gene is TRBV5-1, the J gene TRBJ2-1, with a possible D match to TRBD2 (5 bases). This TCR was sampled from a woman aged 25 to 45 in good health and CMV-seropositive. In DNA, the CDR3 is TGCGCCAGCAGCTTGGCGGCGAGCGGCAATTACAATGAGCAGTTCTTC. This codes for CASSLAASGNYNEQFF. Filled out from reference TRBV5-1 and TRBJ2-1, the complete variable domain reads KAGVTQTPRYLIKTRGQQVTLSCSPISGHRSVSWYQQTPGQGLQFLFEYFSETQRNKGNFPGRFSGRQFSNSRSEMNVSTLELGDSALYLCASSLAASGNYNEQFFGPGTRLTVL.